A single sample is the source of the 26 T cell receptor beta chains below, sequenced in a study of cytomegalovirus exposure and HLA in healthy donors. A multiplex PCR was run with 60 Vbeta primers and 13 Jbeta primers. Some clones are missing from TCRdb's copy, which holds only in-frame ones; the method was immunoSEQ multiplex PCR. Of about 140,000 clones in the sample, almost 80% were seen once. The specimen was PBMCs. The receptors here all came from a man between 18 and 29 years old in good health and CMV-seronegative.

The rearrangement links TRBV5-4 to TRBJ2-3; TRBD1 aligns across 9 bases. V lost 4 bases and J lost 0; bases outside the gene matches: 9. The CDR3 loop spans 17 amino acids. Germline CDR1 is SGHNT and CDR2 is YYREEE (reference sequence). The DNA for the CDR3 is TGTGCCAGCAGCACACTTAGGGACAGGGTCAGCACAGATACGCAGTATTTT. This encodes CASSTLRDRVSTDTQYF.

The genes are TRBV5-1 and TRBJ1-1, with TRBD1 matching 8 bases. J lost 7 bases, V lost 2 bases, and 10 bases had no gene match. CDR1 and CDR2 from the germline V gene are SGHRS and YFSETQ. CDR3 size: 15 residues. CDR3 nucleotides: TGCGCCAGCAGCTTAGAACGACAGGGGTTGGATGAAGCTTTCTTT. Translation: CASSLERQGLDEAFF.

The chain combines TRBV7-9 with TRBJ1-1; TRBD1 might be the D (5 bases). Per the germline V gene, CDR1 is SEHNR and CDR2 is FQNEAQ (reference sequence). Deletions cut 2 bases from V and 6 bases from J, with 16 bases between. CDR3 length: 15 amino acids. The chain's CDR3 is CASSLPQGYRSEAFF. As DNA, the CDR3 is TGTGCCAGCAGCTTACCCCAGGGATACCGGTCTGAAGCTTTCTTT.

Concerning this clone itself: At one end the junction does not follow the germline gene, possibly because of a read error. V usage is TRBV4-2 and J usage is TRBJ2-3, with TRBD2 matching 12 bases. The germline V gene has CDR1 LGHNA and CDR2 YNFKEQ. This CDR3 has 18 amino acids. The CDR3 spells CAGSRESLAGGPTDTQYF. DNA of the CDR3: TGTGCCGGCAGCCGAGAATCGCTAGCGGGGGGGCCCACAGATACGCAGTATTTT.

This CDR3 is CASSFGTGGLDSPLHF. CDR3 DNA: TGCGCCAGCAGCTTCGGGACAGGGGGTCTCGATTCACCCCTCCACTTT. This chain joins TRBV5-1 and TRBJ1-6; TRBD1 agrees at 11 bases. The CDR3 runs to 16 residues. Germline V gives CDR1 SGHRS, CDR2 YFSETQ. V trimming: 2 bases; J trimming: 8 bases; junction bases outside the gene matches: 6. Using reference TRBV5-1 and TRBJ1-6 for the parts outside the CDR3, the full variable domain is KAGVTQTPRYLIKTRGQQVTLSCSPISGHRSVSWYQQTPGQGLQFLFEYFSETQRNKGNFPGRFSGRQFSNSRSEMNVSTLELGDSALYLCASSFGTGGLDSPLHFGNGTRLTVT.

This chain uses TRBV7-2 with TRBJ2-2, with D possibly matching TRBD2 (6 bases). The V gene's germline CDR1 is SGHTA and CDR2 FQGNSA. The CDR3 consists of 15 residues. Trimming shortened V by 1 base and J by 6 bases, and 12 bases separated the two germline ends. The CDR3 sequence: CASSLGGAPAGELFF. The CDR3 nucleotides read TGTGCCAGCAGCTTAGGCGGGGCCCCCGCCGGGGAGCTGTTTTTT.

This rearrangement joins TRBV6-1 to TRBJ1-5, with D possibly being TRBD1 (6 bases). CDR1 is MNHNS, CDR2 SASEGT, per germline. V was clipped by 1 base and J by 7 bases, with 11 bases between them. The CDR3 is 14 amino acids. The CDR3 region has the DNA TGTGCCAGCAGTGAAGGGGGACATACCCAGCCCCAGCATTTT. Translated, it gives CASSEGGHTQPQHF.

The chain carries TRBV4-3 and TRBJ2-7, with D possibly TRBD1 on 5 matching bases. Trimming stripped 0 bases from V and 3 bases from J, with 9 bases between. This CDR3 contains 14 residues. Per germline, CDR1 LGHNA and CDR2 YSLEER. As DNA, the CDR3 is TGCGCCAGCAGCCAAGATTGGGGCCTCTACGAGCAGTACTTC. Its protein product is CASSQDWGLYEQYF.

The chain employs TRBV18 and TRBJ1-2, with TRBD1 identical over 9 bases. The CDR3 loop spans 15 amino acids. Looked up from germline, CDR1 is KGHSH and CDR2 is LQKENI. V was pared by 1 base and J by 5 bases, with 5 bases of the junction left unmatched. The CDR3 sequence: CASSPLTGGEYGYTF. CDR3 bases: TGTGCCAGCTCACCACTCACAGGGGGCGAATATGGCTACACCTTC. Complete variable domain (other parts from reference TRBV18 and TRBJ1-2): NAGVMQNPRHLVRRRGQEARLRCSPMKGHSHVYWYRQLPEEGLKFMVYLQKENIIDESGMPKERFSAEFPKEGPSILRIQQVVRGDSAAYFCASSPLTGGEYGYTFGSGTRLTVV.

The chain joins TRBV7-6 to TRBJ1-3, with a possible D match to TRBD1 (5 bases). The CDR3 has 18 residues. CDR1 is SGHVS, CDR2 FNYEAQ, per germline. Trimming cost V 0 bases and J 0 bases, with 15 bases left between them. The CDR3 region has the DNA TGTGCCAGCAGCTTAGCGAGGCGGGACCCGGGCTCTGGAAACACCATATATTTT. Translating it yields CASSLARRDPGSGNTIYF. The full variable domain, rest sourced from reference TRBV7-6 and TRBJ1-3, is GAGVSQSPRYKVTKRGQDVALRCDPISGHVSLYWYRQALGQGPEFLTYFNYEAQQDKSGLPNDRFSAERPEGSISTLTIQRTEQRDSAMYRCASSLARRDPGSGNTIYFGEGSWLTVV.

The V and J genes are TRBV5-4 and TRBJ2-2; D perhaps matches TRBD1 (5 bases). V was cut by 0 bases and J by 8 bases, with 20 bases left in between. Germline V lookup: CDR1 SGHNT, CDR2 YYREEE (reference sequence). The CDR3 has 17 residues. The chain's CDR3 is CASSLAKQGRNAGELFF. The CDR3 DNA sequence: TGTGCCAGCAGCTTGGCCAAGCAGGGCAGAAATGCGGGGGAGCTGTTTTTT.

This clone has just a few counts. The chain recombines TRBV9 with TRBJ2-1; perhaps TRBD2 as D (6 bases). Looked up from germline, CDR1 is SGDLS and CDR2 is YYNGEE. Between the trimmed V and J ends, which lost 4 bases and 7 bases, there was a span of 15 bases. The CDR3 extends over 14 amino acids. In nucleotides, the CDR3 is TGTGCCAGCAGCCCCTCGACTAGATGGAATGAGCAGTTCTTC. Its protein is CASSPSTRWNEQFF.

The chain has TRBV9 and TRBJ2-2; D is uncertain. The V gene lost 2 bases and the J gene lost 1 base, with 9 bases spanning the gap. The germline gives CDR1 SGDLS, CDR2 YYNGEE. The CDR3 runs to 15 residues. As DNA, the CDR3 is TGTGCCAGCAGCGTCCGAGGAGAGAACACCGGGGAGCTGTTTTTT. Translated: CASSVRGENTGELFF.

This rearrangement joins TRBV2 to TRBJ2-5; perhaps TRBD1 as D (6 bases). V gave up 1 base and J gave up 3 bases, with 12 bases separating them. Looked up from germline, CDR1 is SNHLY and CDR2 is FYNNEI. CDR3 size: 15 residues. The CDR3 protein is CASSEGPRTEETQYF. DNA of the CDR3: TGTGCCAGCAGTGAAGGTCCACGGACAGAAGAGACCCAGTACTTC.

The CDR3 sequence: CASRTGGIGYTF. The CDR3, as DNA: TGTGCCAGCAGAACAGGGGGAATCGGCTACACCTTC. The chain recombines TRBV25-1 with TRBJ1-2, with TRBD1 matching 8 bases. V lost 6 bases and J lost 8; bases outside the gene matches: 5. Looked up from germline, CDR1 is MGHDK and CDR2 is SYGVNS. CDR3 length equals 12 residues.

CDR3 sequence reads: CASSRDTPGIGELFF. CDR3 in DNA: TGTGCCAGCAGTAGGGACACCCCAGGCATCGGGGAGCTGTTTTTT. The chain recombines TRBV6-5 with TRBJ2-2; the D gene is possibly TRBD1 (6 bases). CDR3 length: 15 amino acids. The V end was cut by 5 bases, the J end by 7 bases, with 17 bases between. Germline V gene sequence: CDR1 MNHEY, CDR2 SVGAGI.

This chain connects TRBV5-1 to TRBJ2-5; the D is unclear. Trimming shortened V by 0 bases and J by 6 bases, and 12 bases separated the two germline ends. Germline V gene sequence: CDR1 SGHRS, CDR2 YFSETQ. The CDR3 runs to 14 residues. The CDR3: CASSLAMVWQTQYF. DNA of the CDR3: TGCGCCAGCAGCTTGGCCATGGTTTGGCAGACCCAGTACTTC.

Here the CDR3 reads CASSYLRDSLATNEKLFF. DNA of the CDR3: TGTGCCAGTAGCTACCTCCGGGACAGCCTGGCAACTAATGAAAAACTGTTTTTT. The chain couples TRBV19 to TRBJ1-4; 7 bases fit TRBD1. CDR3 size: 18 residues. V was clipped by 6 bases and J by 0 bases; unmatched bases: 13. Germline lookup yields CDR1 LNHDA and CDR2 SQIVND (reference sequence). The whole variable domain, remainder taken from reference TRBV19 and TRBJ1-4, is DGGITQSPKYLFRKEGQNVTLSCEQNLNHDAMYWYRQDPGQGLRLIYYSQIVNDFQKGDIAEGYSVSREKKESFPLTVTSAQKNPTAFYLCASSYLRDSLATNEKLFFGSGTQLSVL.

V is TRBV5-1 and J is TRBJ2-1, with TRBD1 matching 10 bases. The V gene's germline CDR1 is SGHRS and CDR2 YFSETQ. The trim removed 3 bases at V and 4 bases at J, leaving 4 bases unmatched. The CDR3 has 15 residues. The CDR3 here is CASSWGQGRYNEQFF. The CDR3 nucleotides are TGCGCCAGCAGCTGGGGACAGGGGCGTTACAATGAGCAGTTCTTC.

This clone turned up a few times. This chain's CDR3 is CASDLGQAQFF. CDR3 in DNA: TGTGCCAGTGACCTCGGACAGGCCCAGTTCTTC. The rearrangement links TRBV2 to TRBJ2-1; 7 positions agree with TRBD1. Germline lookup yields CDR1 SNHLY and CDR2 FYNNEI. The CDR3 is made up of 11 amino acids. V was pared by 9 bases and J by 13 bases, with 9 bases of the junction left unmatched.

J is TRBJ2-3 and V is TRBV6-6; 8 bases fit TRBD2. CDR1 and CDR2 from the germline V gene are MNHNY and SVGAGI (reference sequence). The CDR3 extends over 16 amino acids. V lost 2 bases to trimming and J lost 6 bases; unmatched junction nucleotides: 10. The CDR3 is CASSYPTSGLPDTQYF. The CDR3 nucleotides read TGTGCCAGCAGTTACCCCACTAGCGGCCTACCCGATACGCAGTATTTT.

CDR3 nucleotides: TGTGCCAGCCCAGGACTTGACGAGCAGTACTTC. This sequence encodes CASPGLDEQYF. V is TRBV6-4 and J is TRBJ2-7, with D maybe TRBD2 (5 bases). V gave up 8 bases and J gave up 5 bases, with 10 bases separating them. The CDR3 is made up of 11 amino acids. CDR1 and CDR2 from the germline V gene are MRHNA and SNTAGT.

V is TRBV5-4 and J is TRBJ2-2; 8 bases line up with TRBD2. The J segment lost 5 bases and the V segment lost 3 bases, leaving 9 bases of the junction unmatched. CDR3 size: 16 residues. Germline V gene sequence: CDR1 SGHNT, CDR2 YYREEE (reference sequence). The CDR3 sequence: CASSYSQGGRTGELFF. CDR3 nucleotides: TGTGCCAGCAGCTATTCCCAGGGCGGGAGGACCGGGGAGCTGTTTTTT.

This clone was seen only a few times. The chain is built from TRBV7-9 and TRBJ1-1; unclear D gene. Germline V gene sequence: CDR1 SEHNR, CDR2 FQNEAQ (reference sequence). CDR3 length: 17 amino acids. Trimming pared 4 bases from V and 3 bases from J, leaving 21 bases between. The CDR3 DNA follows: TGTGCCAGCAGCTCTAGCATTCCGGGTCAATGGGACACTGAAGCTTTCTTT. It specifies CASSSSIPGQWDTEAFF.

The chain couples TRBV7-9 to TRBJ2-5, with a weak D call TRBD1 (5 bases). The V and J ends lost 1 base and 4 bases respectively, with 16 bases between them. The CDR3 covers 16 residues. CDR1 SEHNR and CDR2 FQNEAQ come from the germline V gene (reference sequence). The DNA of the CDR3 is TGTGCCAGCAGCTTAGGACGTGGGGCGGCCGGAGAGACCCAGTACTTC. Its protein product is CASSLGRGAAGETQYF.

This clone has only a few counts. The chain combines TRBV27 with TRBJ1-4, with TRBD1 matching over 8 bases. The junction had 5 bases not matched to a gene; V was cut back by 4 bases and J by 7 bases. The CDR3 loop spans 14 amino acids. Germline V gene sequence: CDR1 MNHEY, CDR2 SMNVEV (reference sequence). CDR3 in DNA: TGTGCCAGCAGTTCGGCCGGGACAGGTGAAAAACTGTTTTTT. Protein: CASSSAGTGEKLFF.